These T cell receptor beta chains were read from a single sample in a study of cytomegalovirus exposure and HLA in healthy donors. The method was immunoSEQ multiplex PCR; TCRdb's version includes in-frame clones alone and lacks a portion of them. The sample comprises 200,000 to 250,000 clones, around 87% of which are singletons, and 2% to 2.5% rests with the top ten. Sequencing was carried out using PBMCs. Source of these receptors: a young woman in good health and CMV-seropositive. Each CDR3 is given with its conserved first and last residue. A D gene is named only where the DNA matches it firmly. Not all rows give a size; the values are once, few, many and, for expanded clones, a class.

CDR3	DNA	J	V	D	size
CASSGPSGQGAYGYTF	TGTGCCAGCAGTGGCCCTTCGGGACAGGGGGCTTATGGCTACACCTTC	TRBJ1-2	TRBV6-1	TRBD1	.
CASSSAPGGTEAFF	TGTGCCAGCAGTTCAGCCCCGGGTGGCACTGAAGCTTTCTTT	TRBJ1-1	TRBV27	.	.
CSARKLDEQFF	TGCAGTGCTAGGAAGTTAGATGAGCAGTTCTTC	TRBJ2-1	TRBV20-1	.	.
CASSSGQGPYGYTF	TGTGCCAGCAGTTCGGGACAGGGACCCTATGGCTACACCTTC	TRBJ1-2	TRBV28	TRBD1	.
CCWGDGNTGELFF	TGCTGTTGGGGGGACGGGAACACCGGGGAGCTGTTTTTT	TRBJ2-2	TRBV29-1	.	.
CSGRDSDYGYTF	TGCAGCGGCCGGGACAGTGACTATGGCTACACCTTC	TRBJ1-2	TRBV29-1	TRBD1	.
CASSLDSYSEQPQHF	TGCGCCAGCAGCTTGGATTCCTACTCGGAGCAGCCCCAGCATTTT	TRBJ1-5	TRBV5-1	.	.
CASSSPINSDRDRLGAIEQYF	TGTGCCAGCAGCTCACCGATTAATTCCGACAGGGATAGGCTGGGGGCTATCGAGCAGTACTTC	TRBJ2-7	TRBV13	TRBD1	.
CASSPSQPYEQYF	TGTGCCAGCAGTCCCTCACAGCCCTACGAGCAGTACTTC	TRBJ2-7	TRBV27	.	.
CASSLGSGPSYAQYF	TGTGCCAGCAGCTTAGGTAGCGGTCCCTCTTACGCGCAGTACTTC	TRBJ2-7	TRBV7-8	.	once
CASSFGVAGRETQYF	TGCGCCAGCAGCTTTGGCGTAGCCGGCCGAGAGACCCAGTACTTC	TRBJ2-5	TRBV5-1	.	.
CASSIGDSSYEQYF	TGTGCCAGTAGTATAGGGGACAGTTCCTACGAGCAGTACTTC	TRBJ2-7	TRBV19	TRBD1	.